The 10 T cell receptor beta chains below all came from one sample that was sequenced in a study of cytomegalovirus exposure and HLA in healthy donors. With 60 Vbeta and 13 Jbeta primers, the PCR was carried out. Sequenced by immunoSEQ multiplex PCR; TCRdb stores in-frame clones only, minus some. The repertoire consists of 130,000 to 150,000 clones, with roughly 80% occurring once and the leading ten covering around 4.4%. The specimen sequenced was PBMCs. The receptor set was obtained from a man aged 40-49 years in good health and CMV-seronegative.

This chain links TRBV6-1 with TRBJ1-1; 8 bases agree with TRBD1. This CDR3 spans 12 amino acids. V trimming: 4 bases; J trimming: 12 bases; junction bases outside the gene matches: 7. Germline assignment: CDR1 MNHNS and CDR2 SASEGT. The CDR3 DNA reads TGTGCCAGCAGTGGCCAGGACAGGGTGACTTTCTTT. Protein product: CASSGQDRVTFF.

This chain links TRBV9 with TRBJ2-3; 8 nucleotides match TRBD2. The germline V gene encodes CDR1 SGDLS and CDR2 YYNGEE. Trimming cost V 3 bases and J 4 bases; bases outside gene matches: 10. This CDR3 has 16 residues. CDR3 sequence: CASSEAPGLEADTQYF. As DNA, the CDR3 is TGTGCCAGCAGCGAGGCGCCGGGACTAGAGGCAGATACGCAGTATTTT.

This clone was counted ten times or more. V and J are TRBV6-1 and TRBJ2-1, with 9 bases fitting TRBD2. CDR3 length: 15 residues. V was pared by 0 bases and J by 4 bases, with 1 base of the junction left unmatched. Germline V gene lookup returns CDR1 MNHNS and CDR2 SASEGT. In DNA form, the CDR3 reads TGTGCCAGCAGTGAAGCGGCGGGGGGGTACAATGAGCAGTTCTTC. It yields the protein CASSEAAGGYNEQFF.

This clone was observed a handful of times. The V gene is TRBV19, the J gene TRBJ1-2; tentatively, D is TRBD1 (6 bases). The CDR3 runs 15 residues. V was pared by 6 bases and J by 4 bases, with 18 bases between. Looked up from germline, CDR1 is LNHDA and CDR2 is SQIVND (reference sequence). Here the CDR3 reads CASSSLGGQSYGYTF. The CDR3 nucleotides read TGTGCCAGTAGCTCCCTCGGGGGGCAAAGCTATGGCTACACCTTC.

In its sample, this clone was seen a few times. The gene calls are TRBV27 and TRBJ1-2, with 10 bases lining up with TRBD1. The CDR3 loop spans 17 amino acids. Germline CDR1 MNHEY, CDR2 SMNVEV (reference sequence). With V trimmed by 6 bases and J by 0 bases, 10 bases remained unmatched. The CDR3 coding sequence is TGTGCCAGCAGAACTCGGGACAGGGGACTCACTAACTATGGCTACACCTTC. Its translation: CASRTRDRGLTNYGYTF.

The V call is TRBV5-1, the J call TRBJ1-3, with D unclear. Germline-derived CDR1 and CDR2 are SGHRS and YFSETQ. The ends were cut back, 0 bases at V and 4 bases at J, with 17 bases in the middle. The CDR3 consists of 17 residues. CDR3 in DNA: TGCGCCAGCAGCTTGGATTTCAGTCGGGCGGGAGGAAACACCATATATTTT. It is translated as CASSLDFSRAGGNTIYF.

The V call is TRBV2, the J call TRBJ1-1; 7 bases map to TRBD1. Germline V lookup: CDR1 SNHLY, CDR2 FYNNEI. After removal of 1 base from V and 3 bases from J, the junction contained 2 bases not matched to a gene. The CDR3 is 14 amino acids. This CDR3 is CASSEGQGDTEAFF. The DNA for the CDR3 is TGTGCCAGCAGTGAAGGGCAGGGGGACACTGAAGCTTTCTTT.

The chain couples TRBV6-5 to TRBJ1-4; 8 positions match TRBD1. V was clipped by 5 bases and J by 7 bases; unmatched bases: 6. Germline CDR1 is MNHEY and CDR2 is SVGAGI. The CDR3 runs to 14 residues. CDR3 DNA: TGTGCCAGCAGTGGCGGACAGGGAGGTGAAAAACTGTTTTTT. This sequence encodes CASSGGQGGEKLFF.

The CDR3 DNA sequence: TGTGCCAGCAGAGGGGACAGGACCGCGAACACTGAAGCTTTCTTT. Translated, it gives CASRGDRTANTEAFF. The V call is TRBV27, the J call TRBJ1-1; 8 bases line up with TRBD1. The length of the CDR3 is 15 residues. The J segment lost 1 base and the V segment lost 6 bases, leaving 7 bases of the junction unmatched. The germline CDR1 and CDR2 sequences are MNHEY and SMNVEV (reference sequence).

V is TRBV2 and J is TRBJ1-1; 8 bases map to TRBD1. The germline V gene has CDR1 SNHLY and CDR2 FYNNEI. V shed 6 bases and J 1 base; nucleotides not matched to a gene: 4. The length of the CDR3 is 14 residues. The CDR3 sequence is CASREGQANTEAFF. The CDR3 region has the DNA TGTGCCAGCAGAGAGGGACAGGCGAACACTGAAGCTTTCTTT. Filled out from reference TRBV2 and TRBJ1-1, the complete variable domain reads EPEVTQTPSHQVTQMGQEVILRCVPISNHLYFYWYRQILGQKVEFLVSFYNNEISEKSEIFDDQFSVERPDGSNFTLKIRSTKLEDSAMYFCASREGQANTEAFFGQGTRLTVV.